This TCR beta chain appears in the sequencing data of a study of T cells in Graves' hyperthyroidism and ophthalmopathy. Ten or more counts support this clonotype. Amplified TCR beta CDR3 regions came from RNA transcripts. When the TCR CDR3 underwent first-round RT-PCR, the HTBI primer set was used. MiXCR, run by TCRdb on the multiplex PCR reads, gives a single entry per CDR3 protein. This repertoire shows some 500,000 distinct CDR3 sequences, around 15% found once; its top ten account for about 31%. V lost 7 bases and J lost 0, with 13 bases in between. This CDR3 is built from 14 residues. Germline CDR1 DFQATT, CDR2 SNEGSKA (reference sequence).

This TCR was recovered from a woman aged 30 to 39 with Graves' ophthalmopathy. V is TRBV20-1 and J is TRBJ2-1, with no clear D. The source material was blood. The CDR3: CSGTKRLSYNEQFF. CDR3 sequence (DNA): TGCAGTGGTACGAAACGCCTCTCCTACAATGAGCAGTTCTTC.